This T cell receptor beta chain was documented in a study of blood T cell repertoires in COVID-19. About the study: COVID-19 samples collected from the United States, Italy and Spain covered acute and convalescent phases. Sources were T cells, B-cell-depleted T cells, or PBMCs; the material itself was cDNA or gDNA.

V lost 10 bases and J lost 6, with 22 bases in between. In germline, CDR1 is MNHEY, CDR2 SVGAGI. CDR3 length: 14 residues. Authors' analysis steps: Estimated nucleated cell counts came from reference gene primer amplification. Measured with immunoSEQ multiplex PCR; TCRdb has only the in-frame clones, and not every one. Clone size and the V and J calls come from that table; the DNA yielded D and trimming. This table holds about 200,000 clones, 75% to 85% found once. The V gene is TRBV6-5, the J gene TRBJ2-7; the D gene is possibly TRBD2 (6 bases). The specimen sequenced was peripheral blood. This receptor was taken from a human donor in a cohort sampled during active COVID-19. The chain's CDR3 is CATKAPRGAPEQYF. CDR3 nucleotides: TGTGCCACCAAAGCGCCGCGGGGAGCCCCCGAGCAGTACTTC.